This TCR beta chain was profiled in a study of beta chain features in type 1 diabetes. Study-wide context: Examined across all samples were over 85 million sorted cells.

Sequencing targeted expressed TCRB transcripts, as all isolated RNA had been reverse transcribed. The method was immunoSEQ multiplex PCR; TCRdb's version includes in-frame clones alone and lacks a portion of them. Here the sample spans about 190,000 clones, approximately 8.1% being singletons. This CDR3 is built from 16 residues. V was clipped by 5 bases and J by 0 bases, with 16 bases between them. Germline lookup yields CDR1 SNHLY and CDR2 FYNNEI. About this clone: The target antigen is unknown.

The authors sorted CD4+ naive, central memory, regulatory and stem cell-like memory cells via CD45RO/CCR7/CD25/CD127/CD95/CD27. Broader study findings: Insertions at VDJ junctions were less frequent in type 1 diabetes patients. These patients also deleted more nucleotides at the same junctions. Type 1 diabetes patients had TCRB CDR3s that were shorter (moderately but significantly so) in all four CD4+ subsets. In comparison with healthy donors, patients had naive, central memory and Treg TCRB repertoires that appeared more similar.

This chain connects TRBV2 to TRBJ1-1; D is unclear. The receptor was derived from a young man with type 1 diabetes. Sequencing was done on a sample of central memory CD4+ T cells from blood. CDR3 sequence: CASSRRGRAMNTEAFF. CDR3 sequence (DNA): TGTGCCAGCAGTCGCCGTGGGAGGGCTATGAACACTGAAGCTTTCTTT.